This T cell receptor beta chain stems from a study of T-cell memory formation after mild COVID-19. Turning to the study itself: Clusters were largely donor specific.

Comment on this clonotype: Its antigen is not known.

UMIs and sample barcodes were carried by the TCR alpha and TCR beta cDNA libraries that 5'RACE produced using constant-segment primers. TCRdb redid the calling of the 5' RACE reads with MiXCR, one entry per CDR3 protein. The repertoire holds 120,000 to 150,000 distinct CDR3 sequences, more than 13% seen once, with around 27% in the top ten. Germline V CDR1 and CDR2: KGHSH, LQKENI. With 4 bases clipped from V and 8 bases from J, the junction kept 12 bases outside the gene matches. The CDR3 is made up of 16 amino acids. The study's findings and limits: Some clones that responded turned up in pre-infection memory, which suggests that cross-reactive memory joined in. Shrinking CD4+ clones resided mostly in CM and EM, and CD8+ ones in EMRA.

The receptor was isolated from an adult woman who had mild COVID-19 (a few samples of this study predate the infection). Cell type and time point are not known. Sequenced: PBMCs or a T cell subset sorted from them (not recorded which). This sequence joins TRBV18 and TRBJ2-1; TRBD1 matches at 9 bases. Written as DNA, the CDR3 is TGTGCCAGCTCACGTCACGACAGGGGGATGGCGGATGAGCAGTTCTTC. Translating it yields CASSRHDRGMADEQFF.